The 5 T cell receptor beta chains given below trace back to one sample, sequenced in a study of shared clonotypes between healthy human individuals. The assay was immunoSEQ multiplex PCR, and TCRdb's table has in-frame clones only and misses some. This table holds approximately 2,000,000 clones, around 93% found once. CD45RO-negative, CCR7-selected cells formed the naive CD8 fraction, which excluded terminally differentiated effector memory CD45RA+ cells. The sequencing input was naive CD8+ T cells from PBMCs. These receptors were collected from a man in his late teens or twenties in good health. Some clones in this sample may be carry-over from other donors' samples.

The CDR3: CASSPRGRGETQYF. The CDR3 DNA reads as TGTGCCAGCAGCCCCAGGGGAAGGGGAGAGACCCAGTACTTC. The chain recombines TRBV7-8 with TRBJ2-5; perhaps TRBD1 as D (6 bases). In germline, CDR1 is SGHVS, CDR2 FQNEAQ. Between the trimmed V and J ends, which lost 5 bases and 4 bases, there was a span of 14 bases. The CDR3 covers 14 residues.

Of note for this clone: This sample includes further DNA sequences coding for the same CDR3. The J gene is TRBJ1-5, the V gene TRBV19; perhaps TRBD1 as D (6 bases). The germline V gene has CDR1 LNHDA and CDR2 SQIVND (reference sequence). The CDR3 length is 14 residues. Deletions cut 3 bases from V and 4 bases from J, with 10 bases between. The CDR3 is CASSIRDTNQPQHF. Written as DNA, the CDR3 is TGTGCCAGTAGTATTCGGGACACTAATCAGCCCCAGCATTTT.

The chain uses TRBV28 and TRBJ2-7, with 8 bases fitting TRBD2. Trimming cost V 6 bases and J 0 bases; bases outside gene matches: 16. Germline loops: CDR1 MDHEN, CDR2 SYDVKM. The CDR3 sequence is 18 residues long. CDR3 sequence: CASRPREGQVGVSYEQYF. In DNA form, the CDR3 reads TGTGCCAGCAGACCTCGGGAGGGTCAAGTAGGGGTCTCCTACGAGCAGTACTTC. Combining the CDR3 with reference TRBV28 and TRBJ2-7 gives the whole variable domain DVKVTQSSRYLVKRTGEKVFLECVQDMDHENMFWYRQDPGLGLRLIYFSYDVKMKEKGDIPEGYSVSREKKERFSLILESASTNQTSMYLCASRPREGQVGVSYEQYFGPGTRLTVT.

The chain has TRBV27 and TRBJ2-7; TRBD1 matches 11 bases. The CDR3 totals 17 residues. Germline values: CDR1 MNHEY, CDR2 SMNVEV (reference sequence). V lost 8 bases and J lost 0; bases outside the gene matches: 12. CDR3: CASSRGRDRGYSYEQYF. CDR3 nucleotide sequence: TGTGCCAGCTCCCGAGGGCGGGACAGGGGGTACTCCTACGAGCAGTACTTC.

The genes are TRBV4-2 and TRBJ2-1; D might be TRBD2 (5 bases). CDR1 is LGHNA and CDR2 is YNFKEQ in the germline V gene. Between the trimmed V and J ends, which lost 1 base and 3 bases, there was a span of 10 bases. The CDR3 has 15 residues. The CDR3 spells CASSQVLDRYNEQFF. In DNA form, the CDR3 reads TGTGCCAGCAGCCAAGTACTAGATCGCTACAATGAGCAGTTCTTC.